This TCR beta chain was recorded in a study of cytomegalovirus exposure and HLA in healthy donors. Overall study results and limits: Analysis performed later showed TCR beta chains linked to HLA being more clonally expanded than equally common others.

Primers included in the PCR were 60 Vbeta and 13 Jbeta primers. Sequencing used immunoSEQ multiplex PCR; TCRdb keeps in-frame clones, though not all of them. The sample records about 160,000 clones, over 80% being singletons. This CDR3 has 15 amino acids. Per germline, CDR1 SGHRS and CDR2 YFSETQ. V dropped 3 bases and J dropped 2; count of bases not matched to a gene: 6. For this clone: Its specificity is not known.

The receptor was isolated from a man between 50 and 59 years old in good health and CMV-seropositive. The chain has TRBV5-1 and TRBJ2-3, with 7 bases that match TRBD1. The sequenced sample consisted of PBMCs. The CDR3 region has the DNA TGCGCCAGCAGCTCATCGGGACAGACCACAGATACGCAGTATTTT. This codes for CASSSSGQTTDTQYF.